These 19 T cell receptor gamma chains originate from one sample sequenced in a study of gamma-delta T cells after stem cell transplantation. TCRdb fed the RT-PCR reads to CATT. This table holds around 3,500 gamma-chain clones, about 5.3% found once. Material: gamma-delta T cells. These receptors all come from a human donor. It is not recorded whose cells these are; they may come from a transplant donor.

This clone occurred a few times. The rearrangement joins TRGV8 to TRGJP2. CDR1 is VENAVY and CDR2 is YDSYNSRV in the germline V gene. There are 14 residues in the CDR3. Trimming cost V 5 bases and J 5 bases; bases outside gene matches: 8. The CDR3: CATWVAFSDWIKTF. Written as DNA, the CDR3 is TGTGCCACCTGGGTCGCGTTCAGTGATTGGATCAAGACGTTT.

By share, this clone counts as medium-sized. This rearrangement joins TRGV2 to TRGJ1 or TRGJ2. CDR1 and CDR2 (germline): EGSNGY, YDSYNSKV. The CDR3 extends over 15 amino acids. J was trimmed by 0 bases and V by 0 bases; bases with no gene match: 5. Here the CDR3 reads CATWDGRGNYYKKLF. The DNA of the CDR3 is TGTGCCACCTGGGACGGGCGTGGGAATTATTATAAGAAACTCTTT.

This clone was seen only a few times. This sequence joins TRGV4 and TRGJ1 or TRGJ2. Germline CDR1 reads EGSTGY; CDR2 reads YDSYTSSV. The J segment lost 4 bases and the V segment lost 0 bases, leaving 3 bases of the junction unmatched. The CDR3 consists of 13 residues. The CDR3 DNA is TGTGCCACCTGGGATGGGGACTATTATAAGAAACTCTTT. Its translation: CATWDGDYYKKLF.

This chain uses TRGV5 with TRGJ1 or TRGJ2. V was pared by 7 bases and J by 3 bases, with 6 bases of the junction left unmatched. Germline CDR1 VINAFY, CDR2 YDVSNSKD. The CDR3 has 12 amino acids. The CDR3, as DNA: TGTGCCACCTGCCAGCGTTATTATAAGAAACTCTTT. Residues: CATCQRYYKKLF.

The chain couples TRGV4 to TRGJ1 or TRGJ2. The length of the CDR3 is 13 residues. Germline V gene lookup returns CDR1 EGSTGY and CDR2 YDSYTSSV. The V gene end was trimmed by 0 bases and the J gene end by 3 bases; junction bases not matched to a gene: 2. The CDR3 DNA reads TGTGCCACCTGGGATGGGCTTTATTATAAGAAACTCTTT. It translates to CATWDGLYYKKLF.

The J gene is TRGJP2, the V gene TRGV8. Germline CDR1 and CDR2: VENAVY and YDSYNSRV. V lost 6 bases and J lost 8; bases outside the gene matches: 3. The CDR3 consists of 11 residues. The CDR3 spells CATWTDWIKTF. CDR3 coding DNA: TGTGCCACCTGGACCGATTGGATCAAGACGTTT.

Only a few counts were recorded for this clone. The chain employs TRGV4 and TRGJ1 or TRGJ2. The CDR3 is 12 residues long. Trimming at V came to 3 bases and at J to 7 bases, leaving 6 bases not matched to a gene. Germline assignment: CDR1 EGSTGY and CDR2 YDSYTSSV. CDR3 sequence: CATWDKGYKKLF. Here the CDR3 DNA reads TGTGCCACCTGGGATAAAGGCTATAAGAAACTCTTT.

Judged by abundance, this clone is medium-sized. This chain links TRGV9 with TRGJ1 or TRGJ2. The CDR3 covers 11 residues. J gave up 9 bases and V 3 bases, and 5 bases lay outside the gene matches. Germline V gene sequence: CDR1 GITISATS, CDR2 ISYDGTV (reference sequence). CDR3 loop: CALWENGKKLF. The CDR3 nucleotides read TGTGCCTTGTGGGAGAATGGTAAGAAACTCTTT.

Details on this clone: One base away lies a much larger clone, so this may be a sequencing read error. Other DNA sequences in this specimen translate into the identical CDR3. The chain couples TRGV9 to TRGJP. Germline CDR1 reads GITISATS; CDR2 reads ISYDGTV (reference sequence). J lost 7 bases, V lost 0 bases, and 12 bases had no gene match. The CDR3 runs 19 residues. CDR3 sequence reads: CALWEVRGSVELGKKIKVF. The CDR3 DNA sequence: TGTGCCTTGTGGGAGGTGCGTGGATCTGTCGAGTTGGGCAAAAAAATCAAGGTATTT.

The rearrangement uses TRGV4 and TRGJ1 or TRGJ2. The CDR3 runs 13 residues. Germline V gene data show CDR1 as EGSTGY and CDR2 as YDSYTSSV. The V and J ends lost 0 bases and 6 bases, in that order; junction bases with no gene match: 5. In DNA form, the CDR3 reads TGTGCCACCTGGGATGGGGGAATTTATAAGAAACTCTTT. Its protein is CATWDGGIYKKLF.

Within the sample, this clone is medium-sized. The same CDR3 can be traced to other DNA sequences in this sample. The chain uses TRGV4 and TRGJ1 or TRGJ2. The CDR3 runs 14 residues. V lost 0 bases, J lost 4 bases, and 6 bases stayed unmatched. In germline, CDR1 is EGSTGY, CDR2 YDSYTSSV. CDR3 amino acids: CATWDGGDYYKKLF. The CDR3 bases are TGTGCCACCTGGGATGGGGGAGACTATTATAAGAAACTCTTT.

Only a few counts were recorded for this clone. The J gene is TRGJP, the V gene TRGV9. The germline V gene encodes CDR1 GITISATS and CDR2 ISYDGTV (reference sequence). The CDR3 length is 16 residues. V trimming: 2 bases; J trimming: 6 bases; junction bases outside the gene matches: 4. CDR3 residues: CALWEATELGKKIKVF. The DNA of the CDR3 is TGTGCCTTGTGGGAGGCGACAGAGTTGGGCAAAAAAATCAAGGTATTT.

The chain has TRGV9 and TRGJP. Per germline, CDR1 GITISATS and CDR2 ISYDGTV (reference sequence). Germline trimming cut 0 bases from V and 9 bases from J; bases unmatched to any gene: 8. The CDR3 length is 17 residues. CDR3 region: CALWEVRTGLGKKIKVF. CDR3 nucleotides: TGTGCCTTGTGGGAGGTGCGGACTGGGTTGGGCAAAAAAATCAAGGTATTT.

This clone was picked up a small number of times. Within the sample, other DNA sequences also encode this same CDR3. The CDR3 loop is CALWEDTQELGKKIKVF. The CDR3 DNA is TGTGCCTTGTGGGAGGACACGCAAGAGTTGGGCAAAAAAATCAAGGTATTT. This chain links TRGV9 with TRGJP. Germline V gene sequence: CDR1 GITISATS, CDR2 ISYDGTV (reference sequence). CDR3 length: 17 residues. Losses at the gene ends were 2 bases for V and 3 bases for J; bases not matched to a gene: 4.

The sample holds a few counts of this clone. The chain couples TRGV3 to TRGJP2. With 1 base clipped from V and 6 bases from J, the junction kept 2 bases outside the gene matches. The CDR3 covers 13 residues. Germline V gene data show CDR1 as VTNTFY and CDR2 as YDVSTARD (reference sequence). CDR3 DNA sequence: TGTGCCACCTGGGACAGTGGTGATTGGATCAAGACGTTT. Its protein product is CATWDSGDWIKTF.

Points on this clone: This may arise from a read error, as a much more abundant clone is one base away. The sample has other DNA sequences that encode this CDR3 too. The rearrangement joins TRGV9 to TRGJ1 or TRGJ2. Germline V gene lookup returns CDR1 GITISATS and CDR2 ISYDGTV (reference sequence). This CDR3 spans 13 amino acids. This CDR3 reads CALWQIIYYKKLF. Written as DNA, the CDR3 is TGCGCCTTGTGGCAGATCATTTATTATAAGAAACTCTTT.

The chain couples TRGV9 to TRGJP. CDR1 is GITISATS and CDR2 is ISYDGTV in the germline V gene (reference sequence). V lost 4 bases to trimming and J lost 7 bases; unmatched junction nucleotides: 10. The CDR3 spans 17 residues. CDR3 DNA: TGTGCCTTGTGGGACCCCCGGAGGGAGTTGGGCAAAAAAATCAAGGTATTT. Translating gives CALWDPRRELGKKIKVF.

This clone was counted only a few times. The protein in TCRdb stems from a much larger clone and differs at residues 6 and 8 from this DNA's translation, likely a read error; here the protein is translated from the DNA. This sample also contains other DNA sequences that code for the same CDR3. The chain carries TRGV9 and TRGJP. The CDR3 loop spans 17 amino acids. V trimming: 2 bases; J trimming: 7 bases; junction bases outside the gene matches: 8. Germline V gene sequence: CDR1 GITISATS, CDR2 ISYDGTV (reference sequence). The CDR3 DNA reads TGTGCCTTGTGGGAGGCCCCCGGGGAGTTGGGCAAAAAAATCAAGGTATTT. Protein product: CALWEAPGELGKKIKVF.

This clone ranks as medium-sized (0.01 to 0.1%). The chain combines TRGV9 with TRGJ1 or TRGJ2. Germline trimming cut 0 bases from V and 12 bases from J; bases unmatched to any gene: 8. CDR1 is GITISATS and CDR2 is ISYDGTV in the germline V gene (reference sequence). The CDR3 contains 12 residues. The CDR3 protein is CALWEVLGGKLF. The CDR3 region has the DNA TGTGCCTTGTGGGAGGTGCTGGGGGGGAAACTCTTT.